Listed below are T cell receptor beta chains from one sample, sequenced in a study of shared clonotypes between healthy human individuals. Generated by immunoSEQ multiplex PCR, the TCRdb table keeps only in-frame clones and is missing some. The top ten hold 0.9% to 1.5% of the sample, which has roughly 2,000,000 clones, roughly 95% seen once. What was sequenced was naive CD8+ T cells sorted from blood. The receptor set was obtained from a man in his late teens or twenties in good health. The CDR3 runs from the conserved cysteine through the conserved F or W. The D gene is left open where the match is weak. Only some rows state a clone size, as once, few, many or a class for expanded clones.

j_gene	d_gene	v_gene	abundance	CDR3aa	CDR3nt
TRBJ2-7	NA	TRBV27	NA	CASSFSSTNYEQYF	TGTGCCAGCAGTTTTTCCAGTACTAACTACGAGCAGTACTTC
TRBJ1-1	NA	TRBV9	NA	CASSQNAGAMNTEAFF	TGTGCCAGCAGCCAGAACGCGGGGGCCATGAACACTGAAGCTTTCTTT
TRBJ2-5	TRBD2	TRBV6-1	once	CASRLAGEETQYF	TGTGCCAGCAGGCTAGCGGGAGAGGAGACCCAGTACTTC
TRBJ2-2	NA	TRBV5-1	NA	CASSLAPSGATTGELFF	TGCGCCAGCAGCTTGGCCCCCTCGGGGGCGACCACCGGGGAGCTGTTTTTT
TRBJ2-7	NA	TRBV6-6	NA	CASKQGQLYEQYF	TGTGCCAGCAAACAGGGCCAGCTATACGAGCAGTACTTC
TRBJ2-3	NA	TRBV28	NA	CASNLRGMPGDTQYF	TGTGCCAGCAATCTACGGGGGATGCCGGGAGATACGCAGTATTTT
TRBJ2-7	NA	TRBV11-2	NA	CASSLVGTAYEQYF	TGTGCCAGCAGCTTAGTTGGGACTGCCTACGAGCAGTACTTC
TRBJ2-7	NA	TRBV4-1	NA	CASSPVGAYEQYF	TGCGCCAGCAGCCCCGTGGGGGCCTACGAGCAGTACTTC
TRBJ1-2	NA	TRBV6-6	NA	CASSYGGNGYTF	TGTGCCAGCAGTTACGGGGGAAATGGCTACACCTTC
TRBJ1-1	TRBD1	TRBV28	NA	CASSLYRGRKNTEAFF	TGTGCCAGCAGCTTGTACAGGGGAAGAAAGAACACTGAAGCTTTCTTT
TRBJ1-1	NA	TRBV9	NA	CASSADWGGGFTEAFF	TGTGCCAGCAGCGCCGATTGGGGGGGTGGTTTCACTGAAGCTTTCTTT
TRBJ2-2	NA	TRBV30	once	CAWRNGANTGELFF	TGTGCCTGGAGGAACGGGGCGAACACCGGGGAGCTGTTTTTT
TRBJ1-5	TRBD1	TRBV5-5	NA	CASSIGTGTNQPQHF	TGTGCCAGCAGTATCGGGACAGGAACTAATCAGCCCCAGCATTTT
TRBJ2-7	TRBD2	TRBV19	NA	CASSIGAGGSSYEQYF	TGTGCCAGCTCCATCGGGGCGGGAGGCAGCTCCTACGAGCAGTACTTC
TRBJ1-4	NA	TRBV6-4	NA	CASSDSFYEEGGEKLFF	TGTGCCAGCAGTGACTCGTTTTACGAAGAGGGTGGTGAAAAACTGTTTTTT
TRBJ1-2	NA	TRBV28	NA	CASSFNDDHREDYGYTF	TGTGCCAGCAGTTTCAATGATGACCACAGGGAGGACTATGGCTACACCTTC
TRBJ2-7	NA	TRBV7-6	NA	CASSSGSPEQYF	TGTGCCAGCAGCTCCGGGTCCCCCGAGCAGTACTTC
TRBJ2-1	TRBD2	TRBV7-9	NA	CASSSGRGDRISSYNEQFF	TGTGCCAGCAGCTCCGGACGGGGGGATCGAATCAGCTCCTACAATGAGCAGTTCTTC
TRBJ2-7	NA	TRBV5-6	NA	CASSSLAYEQYF	TGTGCCAGCAGCTCCTTAGCCTACGAGCAGTACTTC
TRBJ2-2	TRBD1	TRBV29-1	NA	CSVKDRDTGELFF	TGCAGCGTAAAGGACAGGGACACCGGGGAGCTGTTTTTT
TRBJ2-7	NA	TRBV5-1	NA	CASSLAPGSYEQYF	TGCGCCAGCAGCTTGGCACCAGGGTCATACGAGCAGTACTTC
TRBJ2-5	TRBD2	TRBV13	NA	CASSSSGRVEETQYF	TGTGCCAGCAGCTCGAGTGGGAGGGTGGAAGAGACCCAGTACTTC
TRBJ2-2	TRBD2	TRBV10-2	NA	CASGLAGSWINTGELFF	TGCGCCAGCGGCCTAGCGGGAAGTTGGATAAACACCGGGGAGCTGTTTTTT
TRBJ2-1	NA	TRBV9	NA	CASSVVSGYEQFF	TGTGCCAGCAGCGTAGTGTCGGGGTATGAGCAGTTCTTC
TRBJ2-5	NA	TRBV9	NA	CASSAGNQETQYF	TGTGCCAGCAGCGCAGGAAATCAAGAGACCCAGTACTTC
TRBJ1-6	NA	TRBV11-2	NA	CASSLVGLLSPLHF	TGTGCCAGCAGCTTAGTCGGCCTTCTTTCACCCCTCCACTTT
TRBJ1-2	NA	TRBV18	NA	CASSSDSSNYGYTF	TGTGCCAGCTCGTCGGACAGCTCTAACTATGGCTACACCTTC
TRBJ2-3	NA	TRBV5-7	NA	CASSLGVATDTQYF	TGTGCCAGCAGCTTGGGGGTAGCGACAGATACGCAGTATTTT
TRBJ1-3	NA	TRBV11-3	NA	CASSLGVVPGESPGNTIYF	TGTGCCAGCAGCTTAGGGGTAGTGCCAGGAGAGTCCCCCGGAAACACCATATATTTT
TRBJ1-1	NA	TRBV18	NA	CASSPPGSFREAFF	TGTGCCAGCTCACCACCGGGCAGCTTCAGAGAAGCTTTCTTT
TRBJ2-3	NA	TRBV28	NA	CASTTGDTQYF	TGTGCCAGCACGACTGGAGATACGCAGTATTTT
TRBJ2-5	TRBD2	TRBV4-1	NA	CASSQDPREGETQYF	TGCGCCAGCAGCCAAGATCCAAGGGAGGGAGAGACCCAGTACTTC
TRBJ2-3	TRBD1	TRBV10-3	NA	CAISDRGSTDTQYF	TGTGCCATCAGCGACAGGGGTTCCACAGATACGCAGTATTTT
TRBJ2-5	NA	TRBV11-2	NA	CASSHYRGYQETQYF	TGTGCCAGCAGCCACTACCGAGGGTACCAAGAGACCCAGTACTTC
TRBJ2-7	NA	TRBV27	few	CASSLFYEQYF	TGTGCCAGCAGTTTATTCTACGAGCAGTACTTC